This section outlines one T cell receptor (beta chain) sequence together with its context. Its antigen is unidentified. A read error may produce the germline difference seen at one junction end. The data originate from a study of CD8+CD57+ T cells in acquired aplastic anemia. Study-wide results and limits: The same twenty-nine CD8+ CDR3 sequences occurred in patients and in controls. Statistical testing detected no significant gap in CD8+ Simpson's diversity between patients and controls.

Before being chosen for sequencing, patients had shown CD8+CD57+ cell expansion by flow cytometry. At the time of blood sampling, patients had not yet received any therapy. Profiling that covered TCR beta VDJ and CDR3 relied on genomic DNA as its template. Using its own MiXCR run on the reads, TCRdb lists one record per CDR3 protein. This table holds about 160,000 distinct CDR3 sequences, roughly 48% found once. The CDR3 extends over 15 amino acids. In germline, CDR1 is ENHRY, CDR2 SYGVKD. The rearrangement joins TRBV10-3 to TRBJ2-3; TRBD1 is a possible D gene (6 bases). The sequencing input was sorted CD4+, CD8+, or CD8+CD57+ T cells (not recorded which) from PBMCs. The TCR comes from a human donor with aplastic anemia. Written as DNA, the CDR3 is TGTGCCGTCAGTGAGTCAGGACAGAACACAGATACGCAGTATTTT. This sequence encodes CAVSESGQNTDTQYF.